This T cell receptor beta chain was found in a study of T and B cells in COVID-19 patients. On the study more broadly: Of over 19 active-infection patients, over 9 were critically ill with mechanical ventilation or extracorporeal membrane oxygenation.

From blood, roughly 220-550 ng of genomic DNA served as TRB template. BIOMED2 TRB-A/B primer pools were used in multiplex TRB PCR. MiXCR, run by TCRdb on the multiplex PCR reads, gives a single entry per CDR3 protein. The sample lists 5,000 to 5,500 distinct CDR3 sequences, roughly a fifth occurring once. The sequenced sample consisted of blood. This clonotype was obtained from a human donor with active COVID-19.

This chain's CDR3 is CASSRTVQETQYF. The CDR3 nucleotides read TGTGCCAGCAGCCGTACGGTCCAAGAGACCCAGTACTTC. The chain joins TRBV7-3 to TRBJ2-5; D is ambiguous. V was pared by 5 bases and J by 1 base, with 8 bases between. There are 13 residues in the CDR3. Germline loops: CDR1 SGHTA, CDR2 FQGTGA.